The present TCR beta chain was sequenced within a study of graft-versus-host responses after intestinal transplantation. Across the study: Once they had received anti-thymocyte globulin induction, all recipients took tacrolimus and steroids for approximately three years.

Processing released intraepithelial and lamina propria lymphocytes from the graft tissue. The repertoire was sequenced with immunoSEQ multiplex PCR; TCRdb's copy has only in-frame clones and lacks some. This table has some 29,000 clones, about 80% appearing once. This receptor was taken from a human patient who received an intestinal transplant, so some T cells may come from the graft donor. This specimen was ileum tissue, taken 98 days after intestinal transplantation.

CDR3 sequence (DNA): TGTGCCAGCAGCGCCCGCTCGGGGATCGGGGGAAACACCATATATTTT. As protein: CASSARSGIGGNTIYF. The chain combines TRBV9 with TRBJ1-3; D remains ambiguous. This CDR3 has 16 residues. Germline values: CDR1 SGDLS, CDR2 YYNGEE. Trimming left V 3 bases short and J 4 bases short, with 17 bases between.